Each of the 17 T cell receptor beta chains below was sequenced from the same sample in a study of T cell responses to AZD1222 COVID-19 vaccine. Clones were sequenced by immunoSEQ multiplex PCR, and TCRdb holds only the in-frame ones, with some missing. The data hold roughly 80,000 clones, with 80% to 95% observed a single time. The material was peripheral blood, obtained on day 0 of MenACWY control vaccination. These receptors came from an adult in good health.

The CDR3 region has the DNA TGTGCCAGCAGTTTCGGACTATCACCCCTCCACTTT. Protein sequence: CASSFGLSPLHF. The rearrangement uses TRBV6-5 and TRBJ1-6; D is undetermined. Germline values: CDR1 MNHEY, CDR2 SVGAGI. This CDR3 is 12 amino acids long. The V and J ends lost 4 bases and 10 bases respectively, with 8 bases between them.

J is TRBJ1-6 and V is TRBV30, with D hard to call. The germline V gene encodes CDR1 GTSNPN and CDR2 SVGIG (reference sequence). This CDR3 has 14 residues. The V end was cut by 3 bases, the J end by 2 bases, with 8 bases between. The CDR3 protein is CAWRGGTYNSPLHF. Written as DNA, the CDR3 is TGTGCCTGGAGAGGTGGGACCTATAATTCACCCCTCCACTTT.

This rearrangement joins TRBV5-1 to TRBJ1-6, with D possibly matching TRBD1 (6 bases). Germline assignment: CDR1 SGHRS and CDR2 YFSETQ. Trimming took 1 base from V and 5 from J, leaving 10 bases between them. The CDR3 loop spans 15 amino acids. The CDR3 protein is CASSLTGLNNSPLHF. The DNA for the CDR3 is TGCGCCAGCAGCTTGACAGGGCTTAATAATTCACCCCTCCACTTT.

The chain uses TRBV6-5 and TRBJ2-1; 9 nucleotides match TRBD2. This CDR3 is built from 15 residues. J lost 12 bases, V lost 0 bases, and 9 bases had no gene match. CDR1 and CDR2 from the germline V gene are MNHEY and SVGAGI. Written as DNA, the CDR3 is TGTGCCAGCAGTTACTCGGGACTAGCCAACTCCGGGCAGTTCTTC. Translation: CASSYSGLANSGQFF.

The chain joins TRBV11-2 to TRBJ1-4, with TRBD1 matching over 7 bases. J gave up 10 bases and V 2 bases, and 7 bases lay outside the gene matches. CDR1 and CDR2 from the germline V gene are SGHAT and FQNNGV. The length of the CDR3 is 14 residues. The CDR3 sequence is CASSLSRGDRKLFF. The CDR3 DNA reads as TGTGCCAGCAGCTTATCCAGGGGGGATCGAAAACTGTTTTTT.

This sequence joins TRBV27 and TRBJ1-2, with a weak D call TRBD1 (6 bases). The length of the CDR3 is 13 residues. From germline, CDR1 is MNHEY and CDR2 SMNVEV (reference sequence). The V end was cut by 8 bases, the J end by 3 bases, with 13 bases between. The CDR3 sequence is CASQERGDYGYTF. Here the CDR3 DNA reads TGTGCCAGCCAGGAGAGGGGGGACTATGGCTACACCTTC.

The V gene is TRBV7-2, the J gene TRBJ2-7; perhaps TRBD2 as D (6 bases). Trimming removed 5 bases from V and 2 bases from J, with 16 bases in between. Looked up from germline, CDR1 is SGHTA and CDR2 is FQGNSA. This CDR3 is built from 15 residues. CDR3 in amino acids: CASSPPASAAYEQYF. The CDR3, as DNA: TGTGCCAGCAGCCCCCCGGCTAGCGCTGCCTACGAGCAGTACTTC. Full variable domain (remainder filled in from reference TRBV7-2 and TRBJ2-7): GAGVSQSPSNKVTEKGKDVELRCDPISGHTALYWYRQSLGQGLEFLIYFQGNSAPDKSGLPSDRFSAERTGGSVSTLTIQRTQQEDSAVYLCASSPPASAAYEQYFGPGTRLTVT.

This chain joins TRBV7-2 and TRBJ1-1; no definite D call. The CDR3 has 12 amino acids. V was clipped by 8 bases and J by 4 bases, with 11 bases between them. CDR1 and CDR2 from the germline V gene are SGHTA and FQGNSA. The CDR3 bases are TGTGCCAGCTTAGAACGTGGCACTGAAGCTTTCTTT. Translated: CASLERGTEAFF.

This chain links TRBV28 with TRBJ2-7; TRBD2 agrees at 9 bases. CDR3 length equals 19 residues. CDR1 is MDHEN and CDR2 is SYDVKM in the germline V gene. Trimming cost V 5 bases and J 5 bases; bases outside gene matches: 22. CDR3 loop: CASSPPTHEAGGIHHEQYF. The CDR3 DNA reads TGTGCCAGCAGTCCCCCAACTCATGAAGCGGGAGGAATACACCACGAGCAGTACTTC.

The chain has TRBV28 and TRBJ1-4; D is perhaps TRBD1 (5 bases). Per germline, CDR1 MDHEN and CDR2 SYDVKM. V was clipped by 3 bases and J by 0 bases, with 26 bases between them. The CDR3 loop spans 21 amino acids. Written as DNA, the CDR3 is TGTGCCAGCAGTTTTGTCGGTTGGATCGGGGAGGGGCACGCAACTAATGAAAAACTGTTTTTT. This translates into CASSFVGWIGEGHATNEKLFF. Full variable domain (remainder filled in from reference TRBV28 and TRBJ1-4): DVKVTQSSRYLVKRTGEKVFLECVQDMDHENMFWYRQDPGLGLRLIYFSYDVKMKEKGDIPEGYSVSREKKERFSLILESASTNQTSMYLCASSFVGWIGEGHATNEKLFFGSGTQLSVL.

This sequence joins TRBV27 and TRBJ1-4; D remains unclear. Germline assignment: CDR1 MNHEY and CDR2 SMNVEV (reference sequence). The CDR3 consists of 12 residues. V was cut by 6 bases and J by 7 bases, with 9 bases left in between. CDR3 protein: CASRGVGEKLFF. The CDR3 bases are TGTGCCAGCAGGGGAGTCGGTGAAAAACTGTTTTTT.

The chain joins TRBV29-1 to TRBJ2-7, with 11 bases lining up with TRBD2. CDR3 length equals 14 residues. Trimming removed 5 bases from V and 4 bases from J; junction bases left unmatched: 7. Germline V gene data show CDR1 as SQVTM and CDR2 as ANQGSEA. CDR3 bases: TGCAGCGTTAGTCTACTAGCGGGAGAATACGAGCAGTACTTC. Amino acid sequence: CSVSLLAGEYEQYF.

The chain joins TRBV6-2 or TRBV6-3 to TRBJ2-7; no clear D gene. V lost 4 bases and J 0 bases, leaving 4 bases between the germline ends. CDR1 and CDR2 from the germline V gene are MNHEY and SVGEGT. The CDR3 has 12 residues. Written as DNA, the CDR3 is TGTGCCAGCAGTTCTCTCTCCTACGAGCAGTACTTC. It is translated as CASSSLSYEQYF.

As DNA, the CDR3 is TGTGCCAGCACCAGACACGGGGGCGGTAACTATGGCTACACCTTC. This translates into CASTRHGGGNYGYTF. The V and J genes are TRBV6-5 and TRBJ1-2, with D perhaps TRBD1 (6 bases). The CDR3 runs 15 residues. The germline V and J ends were trimmed by 7 bases and 1 base, with 16 bases remaining between them. Germline assignment: CDR1 MNHEY and CDR2 SVGAGI.

The V gene is TRBV4-1, the J gene TRBJ2-1, with D possibly matching TRBD2 (6 bases). Germline CDR1 is MGHRA and CDR2 is YSYEKL. The CDR3 covers 16 residues. V was pared by 0 bases and J by 3 bases, with 12 bases between. The CDR3 spells CASSQDAGLDYNEQFF. DNA for the CDR3: TGCGCCAGCAGCCAAGATGCGGGACTGGACTACAATGAGCAGTTCTTC.

In this sample, this clone turned up a few times. The chain employs TRBV7-8 and TRBJ2-2; D call uncertain. CDR3 length: 15 residues. V was shortened by 3 bases and J by 0 bases, with 8 bases between the two germline ends. CDR1 and CDR2 (germline): SGHVS, FQNEAQ. As DNA, the CDR3 is TGTGCCAGCAGCTTTAGAGTTGCGAACACCGGGGAGCTGTTTTTT. Residues: CASSFRVANTGELFF.

A single count supports this clone. The chain links TRBV5-1 to TRBJ1-2; maybe TRBD1 (6 bases). The V end was cut by 0 bases, the J end by 4 bases, with 16 bases between. The CDR3 consists of 16 residues. Germline loops: CDR1 SGHRS, CDR2 YFSETQ. CDR3 loop: CASSLVTRGKGYGYTF. Here the CDR3 DNA reads TGCGCCAGCAGCTTGGTTACGAGGGGGAAGGGCTATGGCTACACCTTC. Together with reference TRBV5-1 and TRBJ1-2, the CDR3 gives the full variable domain: KAGVTQTPRYLIKTRGQQVTLSCSPISGHRSVSWYQQTPGQGLQFLFEYFSETQRNKGNFPGRFSGRQFSNSRSEMNVSTLELGDSALYLCASSLVTRGKGYGYTFGSGTRLTVV.